The 10 T cell receptor beta chains below were found in one sample sequenced in a study of blood T cell repertoires in COVID-19 (dated by TCRdb to the early 2020s). The library was produced with the immunoSEQ multiplex PCR assay. TCRdb carries this immuneACCESS record with in-frame sequences only. Its versions omit some clonotypes, under half of them owing to an unresolved V gene in the studies checked, with the rest unexplained. Present in this sample are approximately 52,000 clones, about 85% of which were seen just once. In total, the top ten clones hold about 9.4% of the sample. The sequenced sample was peripheral blood. The receptors come from a human donor in a cohort sampled during active COVID-19.

The V gene is TRBV3-1 (or the pseudogene TRBV3-2), the J gene TRBJ2-5; TRBD1 agrees at 12 bases. This CDR3 has 21 amino acids. Germline CDR1 and CDR2: LGHDT and YNNKEL (reference sequence). The V gene end was trimmed by 0 bases and the J gene end by 4 bases; junction bases not matched to a gene: 18. The CDR3 bases are TGTGCCAGCAGCCAAGAGAGGAGAACAGCCCGGGACAGGGGGCCGAGAGAGACCCAGTACTTC. This codes for CASSQERRTARDRGPRETQYF.

The chain links TRBV7-9 to TRBJ1-2; D gene ambiguous. V gave up 10 bases and J gave up 4 bases, with 16 bases separating them. Germline CDR1 SEHNR, CDR2 FQNEAQ (reference sequence). The CDR3 consists of 13 residues. The CDR3 region is CATGGEEGYGYTF. For the CDR3, the DNA is TGTGCCACCGGTGGGGAGGAGGGCTATGGCTACACCTTC.

The rearrangement joins TRBV2 to TRBJ2-1, with 11 bases matching TRBD2. V lost 7 bases to trimming and J lost 0 bases; unmatched junction nucleotides: 11. Germline-derived CDR1 and CDR2 are SNHLY and FYNNEI. The CDR3 runs 18 residues. CDR3 in DNA: TGTGCCAGCACCACCGGACTAGCGGGTGAGAGCTCCTACAATGAGCAGTTCTTC. Its protein product is CASTTGLAGESSYNEQFF.

This clone was picked up one time. The CDR3 loop reads CASSERSFAEAFF. The CDR3 DNA reads as TGCGCCAGCAGTGAACGGTCCTTCGCTGAAGCTTTCTTT. The chain carries TRBV10-1 and TRBJ1-1; D not certain. The CDR3 covers 13 residues. The V and J ends lost 3 bases and 6 bases respectively, with 11 bases between them. Germline V gene lookup returns CDR1 WNHNN and CDR2 SYGVQD (reference sequence).

This clone was counted a single time. V and J are TRBV6-5 and TRBJ2-5, with D uncertain. This CDR3 contains 11 residues. V was clipped by 8 bases and J by 4 bases, with 8 bases between them. Per germline, CDR1 MNHEY and CDR2 SVGAGI. DNA of the CDR3: TGTGCCAGCGGGCAGACAGAGACCCAGTACTTC. Protein sequence: CASGQTETQYF.

The V and J genes are TRBV10-3 and TRBJ2-7; a weak D match, TRBD2 (6 bases). V was shortened by 6 bases and J by 3 bases, with 21 bases between the two germline ends. The CDR3 is made up of 16 amino acids. Germline V gene data show CDR1 as ENHRY and CDR2 as SYGVKD. In DNA, the CDR3 is TGTGCCATCAGGACTTCGACGGGGGAAGGGATCTACGAGCAGTACTTC. Translating gives CAIRTSTGEGIYEQYF.

The genes are TRBV12-2 and TRBJ1-2; the D call TRBD1 from the table was never checked on the DNA. TRBV12-2 is tagged as a pseudogene. The CDR3 covers 13 residues. CDR3 amino acids: CASRPQGRYGYTF. Here the CDR3 DNA reads TGTGCAAGTCGCCCCCAGGGAAGGTATGGCTACACCTTC.

The V and J genes are TRBV20-1 and TRBJ1-4, with TRBD1 matching over 7 bases. Germline V gene lookup returns CDR1 DFQATT and CDR2 SNEGSKA (reference sequence). This CDR3 has 14 amino acids. The V gene end was trimmed by 3 bases and the J gene end by 3 bases; junction bases not matched to a gene: 4. CDR3 sequence (DNA): TGCAGTGCTAGTCCGGGACAGCCTAATGAAAAACTGTTTTTT. This encodes CSASPGQPNEKLFF.

V is TRBV19 and J is TRBJ2-3; 10 positions match TRBD2. This CDR3 has 14 residues. Germline loops: CDR1 LNHDA, CDR2 SQIVND (reference sequence). The trim removed 5 bases at V and 4 bases at J, leaving 3 bases unmatched. The CDR3 DNA is TGTGCCAGTAGTGTGGGACTAGCGTCAGATACGCAGTATTTT. This gives the protein CASSVGLASDTQYF.

This rearrangement joins TRBV7-2 to TRBJ2-1, with 7 bases fitting TRBD2. The CDR3 covers 15 residues. Germline CDR1 SGHTA, CDR2 FQGNSA. V lost 5 bases to trimming and J lost 3 bases; unmatched junction nucleotides: 7. In nucleotides, the CDR3 is TGTGCCAGCAGCCTAACTAGCGCGGTCTACAATGAGCAGTTCTTC. This sequence encodes CASSLTSAVYNEQFF.